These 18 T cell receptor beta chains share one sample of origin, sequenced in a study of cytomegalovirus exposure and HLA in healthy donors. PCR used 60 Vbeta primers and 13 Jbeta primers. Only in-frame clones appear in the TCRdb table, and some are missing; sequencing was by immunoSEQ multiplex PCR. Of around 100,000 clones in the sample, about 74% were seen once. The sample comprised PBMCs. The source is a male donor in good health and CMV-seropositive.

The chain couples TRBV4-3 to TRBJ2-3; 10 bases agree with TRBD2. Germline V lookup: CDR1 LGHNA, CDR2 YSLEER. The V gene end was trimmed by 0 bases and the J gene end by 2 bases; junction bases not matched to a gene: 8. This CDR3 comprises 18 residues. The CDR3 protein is CASSQDRLAGDLTDTQYF. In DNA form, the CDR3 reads TGCGCCAGCAGCCAAGATCGCCTAGCGGGAGACCTCACAGATACGCAGTATTTT.

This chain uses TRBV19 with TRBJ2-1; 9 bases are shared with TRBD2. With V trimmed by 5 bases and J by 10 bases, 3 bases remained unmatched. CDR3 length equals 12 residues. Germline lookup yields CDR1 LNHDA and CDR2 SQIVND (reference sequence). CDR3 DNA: TGTGCCAGTAGTCCTCTAGCGGGAGAGCAGTTCTTC. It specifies CASSPLAGEQFF.

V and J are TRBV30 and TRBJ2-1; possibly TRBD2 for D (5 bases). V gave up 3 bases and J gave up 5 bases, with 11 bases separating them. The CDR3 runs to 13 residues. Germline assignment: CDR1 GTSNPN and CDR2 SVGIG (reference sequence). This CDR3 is CAWSRGRHNEQFF. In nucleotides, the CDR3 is TGTGCCTGGAGCCGCGGGCGCCACAATGAGCAGTTCTTC.

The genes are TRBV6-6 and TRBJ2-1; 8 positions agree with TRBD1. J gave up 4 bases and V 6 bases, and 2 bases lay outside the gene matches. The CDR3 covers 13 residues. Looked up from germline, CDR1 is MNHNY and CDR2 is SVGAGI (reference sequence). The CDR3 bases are TGTGCCAGCAGGACAGGGGATTACAATGAGCAGTTCTTC. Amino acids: CASRTGDYNEQFF.

CDR3 bases: TGTGCCAGCACGGACAGGGACGCCTCTGGGGCCAACGTCCTGACTTTC. This encodes CASTDRDASGANVLTF. The rearrangement joins TRBV6-6 to TRBJ2-6; 8 bases map to TRBD1. With 7 bases clipped from V and 0 bases from J, the junction kept 5 bases outside the gene matches. CDR3 length: 16 amino acids. Germline assignment: CDR1 MNHNY and CDR2 SVGAGI (reference sequence).

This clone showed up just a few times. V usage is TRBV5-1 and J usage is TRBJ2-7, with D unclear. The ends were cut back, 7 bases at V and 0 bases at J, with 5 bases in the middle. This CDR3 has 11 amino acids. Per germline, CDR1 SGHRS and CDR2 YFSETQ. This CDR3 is CASLSSYEQYF. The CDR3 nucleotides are TGCGCCAGCCTAAGCTCCTACGAGCAGTACTTC.

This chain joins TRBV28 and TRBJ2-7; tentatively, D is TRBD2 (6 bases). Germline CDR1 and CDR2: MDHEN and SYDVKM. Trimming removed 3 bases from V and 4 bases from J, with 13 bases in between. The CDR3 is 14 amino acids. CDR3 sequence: CASSLGGGAYEQYF. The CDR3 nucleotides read TGTGCCAGCAGTTTGGGAGGCGGGGCGTACGAGCAGTACTTC.

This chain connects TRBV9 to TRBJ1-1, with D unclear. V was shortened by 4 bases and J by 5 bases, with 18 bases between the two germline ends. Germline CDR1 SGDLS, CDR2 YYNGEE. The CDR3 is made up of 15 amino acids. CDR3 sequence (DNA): TGTGCCAGCAGCCCCCATAACCGGCGGAGGACTGAAGCTTTCTTT. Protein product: CASSPHNRRRTEAFF.

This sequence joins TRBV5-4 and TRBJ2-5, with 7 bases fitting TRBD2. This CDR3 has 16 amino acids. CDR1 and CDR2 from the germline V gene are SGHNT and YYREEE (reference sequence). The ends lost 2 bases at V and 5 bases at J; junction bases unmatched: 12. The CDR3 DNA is TGTGCCAGCAGCTTCGGAGGGGAGGGTGGGTGGGAGACCCAGTACTTC. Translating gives CASSFGGEGGWETQYF. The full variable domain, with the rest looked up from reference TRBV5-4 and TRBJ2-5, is ETGVTQSPTHLIKTRGQQVTLRCSSQSGHNTVSWYQQALGQGPQFIFQYYREEENGRGNFPPRFSGLQFPNYSSELNVNALELDDSALYLCASSFGGEGGWETQYFGPGTRLLVL.

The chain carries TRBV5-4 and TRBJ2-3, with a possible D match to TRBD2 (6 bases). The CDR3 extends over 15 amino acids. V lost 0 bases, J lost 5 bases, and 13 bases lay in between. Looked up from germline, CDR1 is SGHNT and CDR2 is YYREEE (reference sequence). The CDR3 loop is CASSLAGVSRDTQYF. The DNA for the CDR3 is TGTGCCAGCAGCTTGGCGGGGGTGAGTCGAGATACGCAGTATTTT.

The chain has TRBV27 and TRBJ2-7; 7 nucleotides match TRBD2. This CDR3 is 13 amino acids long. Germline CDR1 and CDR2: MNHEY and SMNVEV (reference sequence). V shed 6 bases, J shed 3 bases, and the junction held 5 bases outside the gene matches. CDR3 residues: CASRPREGYEQYF. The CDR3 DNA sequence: TGTGCCAGCAGGCCTAGGGAGGGCTACGAGCAGTACTTC.

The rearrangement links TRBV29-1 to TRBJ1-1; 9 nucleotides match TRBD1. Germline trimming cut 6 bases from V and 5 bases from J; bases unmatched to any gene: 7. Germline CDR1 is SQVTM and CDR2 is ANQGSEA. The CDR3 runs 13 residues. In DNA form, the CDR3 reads TGCAGCGTGAAACAGGGGGCTAGGACTGAAGCTTTCTTT. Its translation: CSVKQGARTEAFF. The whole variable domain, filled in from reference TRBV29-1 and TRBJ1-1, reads SAVISQKPSRDICQRGTSLTIQCQVDSQVTMMFWYRQQPGQSLTLIATANQGSEATYESGFVIDKFPISRPNLTFSTLTVSNMSPEDSSIYLCSVKQGARTEAFFGQGTRLTVV.

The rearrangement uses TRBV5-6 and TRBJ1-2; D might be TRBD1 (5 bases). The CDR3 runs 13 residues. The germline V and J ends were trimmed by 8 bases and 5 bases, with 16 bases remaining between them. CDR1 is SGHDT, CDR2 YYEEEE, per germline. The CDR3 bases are TGTGCCAGTCATCGGGGGGGTGGATATGGCTACACCTTC. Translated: CASHRGGGYGYTF.

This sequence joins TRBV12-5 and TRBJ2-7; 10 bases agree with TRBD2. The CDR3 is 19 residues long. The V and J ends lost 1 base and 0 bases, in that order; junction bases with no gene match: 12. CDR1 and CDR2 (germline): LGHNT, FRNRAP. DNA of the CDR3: TGTGCTAGTGGTTTGGCCCCGATGGGGACTAGCGCCACCTCCTACGAGCAGTACTTC. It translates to CASGLAPMGTSATSYEQYF. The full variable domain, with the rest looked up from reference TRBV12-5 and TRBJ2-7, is DARVTQTPRHKVTEMGQEVTMRCQPILGHNTVFWYRQTMMQGLELLAYFRNRAPLDDSGMPKDRFSAEMPDATLATLKIQPSEPRDSAVYFCASGLAPMGTSATSYEQYFGPGTRLTVT.

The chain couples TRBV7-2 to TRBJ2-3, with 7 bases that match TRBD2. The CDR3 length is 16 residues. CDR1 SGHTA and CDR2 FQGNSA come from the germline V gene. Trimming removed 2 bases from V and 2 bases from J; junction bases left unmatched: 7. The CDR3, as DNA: TGTGCCAGCAGCTTACTAGCGGACCTTTCCACAGATACGCAGTATTTT. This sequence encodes CASSLLADLSTDTQYF.

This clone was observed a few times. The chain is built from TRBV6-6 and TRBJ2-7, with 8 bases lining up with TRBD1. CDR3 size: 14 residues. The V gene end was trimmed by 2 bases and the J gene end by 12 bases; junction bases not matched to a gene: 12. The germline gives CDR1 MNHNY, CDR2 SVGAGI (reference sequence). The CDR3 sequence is CASSYPRGQGWRYF. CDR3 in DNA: TGTGCCAGCAGTTACCCGAGAGGACAGGGCTGGCGGTACTTC.

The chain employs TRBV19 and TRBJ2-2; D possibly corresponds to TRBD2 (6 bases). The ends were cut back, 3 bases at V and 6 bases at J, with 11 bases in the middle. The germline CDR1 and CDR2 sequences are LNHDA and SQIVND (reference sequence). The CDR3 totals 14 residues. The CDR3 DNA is TGTGCCAGTAGTATTAACTCGGGGGCCGGGGAGCTGTTTTTT. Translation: CASSINSGAGELFF.

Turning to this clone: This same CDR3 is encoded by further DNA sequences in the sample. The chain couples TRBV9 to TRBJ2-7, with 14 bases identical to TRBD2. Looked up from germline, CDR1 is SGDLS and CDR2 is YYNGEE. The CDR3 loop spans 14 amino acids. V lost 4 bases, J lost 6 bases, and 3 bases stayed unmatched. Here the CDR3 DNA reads TGTGCCAGCAGCTTAGGACTAGCGGGAGGCGAGCAGTACTTC. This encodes CASSLGLAGGEQYF.